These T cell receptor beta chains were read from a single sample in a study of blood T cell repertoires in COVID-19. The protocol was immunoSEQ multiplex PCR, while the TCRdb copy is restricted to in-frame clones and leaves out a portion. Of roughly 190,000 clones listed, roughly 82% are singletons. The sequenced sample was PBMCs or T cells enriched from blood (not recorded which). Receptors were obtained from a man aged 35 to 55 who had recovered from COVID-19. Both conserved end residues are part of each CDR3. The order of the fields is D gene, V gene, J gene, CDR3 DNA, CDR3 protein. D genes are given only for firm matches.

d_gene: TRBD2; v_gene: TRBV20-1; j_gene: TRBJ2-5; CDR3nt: TGCAGTGCTAGTAGAACTAGCGCAGAGACCCAGTACTTC; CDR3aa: CSASRTSAETQYF
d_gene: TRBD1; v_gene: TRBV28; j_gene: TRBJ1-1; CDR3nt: TGTGCCAGCAGTTCGGGGGACAGGGCTGGCGAAGCTTTCTTT; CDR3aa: CASSSGDRAGEAFF
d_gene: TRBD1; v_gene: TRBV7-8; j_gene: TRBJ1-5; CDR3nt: TGTGCCAGCAGCTTAGCGACAGGGTATAGCAATCAGCCCCAGCATTTT; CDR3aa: CASSLATGYSNQPQHF
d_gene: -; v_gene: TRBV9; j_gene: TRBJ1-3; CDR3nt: TGTGCCAGCAGCGTAGACTTTTCTGGAAACACCATATATTTT; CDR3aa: CASSVDFSGNTIYF
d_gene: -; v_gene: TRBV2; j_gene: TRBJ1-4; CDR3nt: TGTGCCAGCAACCAGAACCCTGGCGAAAAACTGTTTTTT; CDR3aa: CASNQNPGEKLFF
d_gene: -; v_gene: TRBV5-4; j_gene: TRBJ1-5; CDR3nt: TGTGCCAGCAGCTTGGGGCCGGGAGGGCAGCCCCAGCATTTT; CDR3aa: CASSLGPGGQPQHF
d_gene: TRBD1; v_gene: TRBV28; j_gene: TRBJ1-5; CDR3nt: TGTGCCAGCAGTCCATACAGGGGGAGGCAGCCCCAGCATTTT; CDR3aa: CASSPYRGRQPQHF
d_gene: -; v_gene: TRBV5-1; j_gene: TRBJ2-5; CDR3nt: TGCGCCAGCAGCCTTTGGGGCGGAGGGAACCAAGAGACCCAGTACTTC; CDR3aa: CASSLWGGGNQETQYF
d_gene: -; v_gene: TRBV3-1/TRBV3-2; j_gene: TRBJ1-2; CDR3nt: TGTGCCAGCAGCCAAACCGTCTTAACTTGGGGGCTCTATGGCTACACCTTC; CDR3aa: CASSQTVLTWGLYGYTF
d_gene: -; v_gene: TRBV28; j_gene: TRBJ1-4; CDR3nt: TGTGCCAGCAGTACACCCCCCCATGCTAATGAAAAACTGTTTTTT; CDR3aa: CASSTPPHANEKLFF
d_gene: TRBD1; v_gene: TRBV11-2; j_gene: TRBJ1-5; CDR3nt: TGTGCCAGCGGGACAGGGTTAGATCAGCCCCAGCATTTT; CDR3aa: CASGTGLDQPQHF
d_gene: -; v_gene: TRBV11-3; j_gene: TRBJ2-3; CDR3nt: TGTGCCAGCAGCTTGGGTAGCCATACGCAGTATTTT; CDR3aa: CASSLGSHTQYF